The 8 T cell receptor beta chains listed next were all sequenced from one sample in a study of cytomegalovirus exposure and HLA in healthy donors. The study ran its PCR with 60 Vbeta and 13 Jbeta primers. Repertoires were generated with immunoSEQ multiplex PCR, while TCRdb's copy carries only in-frame clones and drops some. The repertoire consists of about 170,000 clones, with 80% to 85% occurring once and the leading ten covering around 2.3%. Sequencing used PBMCs. The receptors come from a male donor in good health and CMV-seronegative.

This chain uses TRBV7-9 with TRBJ2-3; tentatively, D is TRBD2 (5 bases). V was cut by 1 base and J by 3 bases, with 14 bases left in between. The CDR3 consists of 16 residues. Germline lookup yields CDR1 SEHNR and CDR2 FQNEAQ (reference sequence). This CDR3 is CASSLVLLGVTDTQYF. CDR3 in DNA: TGTGCCAGCAGCTTAGTCCTTCTCGGGGTTACAGATACGCAGTATTTT.

The genes are TRBV9 and TRBJ1-5; 8 bases are a match to TRBD1. The germline V gene encodes CDR1 SGDLS and CDR2 YYNGEE. The CDR3 is 14 residues long. Trimming took 4 bases from V and 4 from J; bases not matched to a gene: 4. The CDR3 reads CASSQGQANQPQHF. The CDR3, as DNA: TGTGCCAGCAGCCAGGGACAGGCAAATCAGCCCCAGCATTTT.

This clone rates as medium-sized. V is TRBV2 and J is TRBJ2-2; 8 bases align to TRBD1. CDR1 SNHLY and CDR2 FYNNEI come from the germline V gene. This CDR3 contains 15 residues. J lost 6 bases, V lost 4 bases, and 7 bases had no gene match. The CDR3 region has the DNA TGTGCCAGCAGTGCGGGACAGGTTATCCCCGGGGAGCTGTTTTTT. This translates into CASSAGQVIPGELFF.

This clone was seen a few times. This chain uses TRBV7-8 with TRBJ2-3; D may be TRBD1 (6 bases). The germline V gene encodes CDR1 SGHVS and CDR2 FQNEAQ. The length of the CDR3 is 15 residues. The V and J ends lost 0 bases and 2 bases respectively, with 9 bases between them. The CDR3 DNA reads as TGTGCCAGCAGCTTAGCCGGGACAATCACAGATACGCAGTATTTT. As protein: CASSLAGTITDTQYF.

This chain joins TRBV13 and TRBJ2-3; 8 bases fit TRBD1. Trimming removed 6 bases from V and 4 bases from J; junction bases left unmatched: 6. This CDR3 comprises 14 residues. The V gene's germline CDR1 is PRHDT and CDR2 FYEKMQ (reference sequence). The CDR3 coding sequence is TGTGCCAGCAGTTCCGACAGGGGTTCAGATACGCAGTATTTT. Protein product: CASSSDRGSDTQYF. The whole variable domain, remainder taken from reference TRBV13 and TRBJ2-3, is AAGVIQSPRHLIKEKRETATLKCYPIPRHDTVYWYQQGPGQDPQFLISFYEKMQSDKGSIPDRFSAQQFSDYHSELNMSSLELGDSALYFCASSSDRGSDTQYFGPGTRLTVL.

V usage is TRBV27 and J usage is TRBJ1-2, with a weak D call TRBD1 (6 bases). From germline, CDR1 is MNHEY and CDR2 SMNVEV (reference sequence). The CDR3 contains 16 residues. Trimming shortened V by 6 bases and J by 0 bases, and 17 bases separated the two germline ends. This CDR3 reads CASRPQGQRANYGYTF. The CDR3 DNA sequence: TGTGCCAGCAGACCCCAAGGACAGCGAGCTAACTATGGCTACACCTTC.

V and J are TRBV6-1 and TRBJ1-2, with D unclear. Looked up from germline, CDR1 is MNHNS and CDR2 is SASEGT. The length of the CDR3 is 13 residues. V was trimmed by 5 bases and J by 5 bases, leaving 12 bases between them. CDR3 protein: CASSQTYTYGYTF. In nucleotides, the CDR3 is TGTGCCAGCAGTCAGACATACACTTATGGCTACACCTTC.

This chain joins TRBV6-5 and TRBJ1-2; 12 positions match TRBD1. V lost 0 bases, J lost 6 bases, and 2 bases stayed unmatched. The CDR3 covers 15 residues. CDR1 is MNHEY, CDR2 SVGAGI, per germline. The CDR3 loop reads CASSYSGQGADGYTF. Here the CDR3 DNA reads TGTGCCAGCAGTTACTCGGGACAGGGGGCAGATGGCTACACCTTC.